Below, 26 T cell receptor beta chains from the same sample are listed, as sequenced in a study of T-cell reconstitution after alpha-beta-depleted transplantation in children (dated by TCRdb to between 2015 and 2016). Library preparation was by PCR. For sequencing, an Illumina HiSeq 2500 was employed. TCR library preparation used molecular barcoding, with unique molecular identifiers applied to normalize quantification of the TCRbeta repertoire. Starting from the raw public reads, TCRdb applied fastp trimming at Q25, assembled clones with MiXCR and retained in-frame beta chains. Each CDR3 protein gets just one entry, which takes the most common genes and DNA from the rows behind it. The sample profile shows over 400,000 distinct CDR3 sequences; approximately 12% of them were found once. Jointly, the top ten make up about 5.6% of the sample. Sample: PBMCs from the stem cell graft donor, taken from the stem cell graft. The source is a human donor who donated a stem cell graft to a child with combined immunodeficiency.

This clonotype has at least ten counts. The chain joins TRBV15 to TRBJ2-5; 8 nucleotides match TRBD2. Germline loops: CDR1 LNHNV, CDR2 YYDKDF (reference sequence). J gave up 9 bases and V 4 bases, and 7 bases lay outside the gene matches. The CDR3 runs 13 residues. Written as DNA, the CDR3 is TGTGCCACCAGCAACGGACTAGCCGTCCCCCAGTACTTC. Residues: CATSNGLAVPQYF.

The gene calls are TRBV20-1 and TRBJ1-1; no firm D call. V was clipped by 2 bases and J by 5 bases, with 9 bases between them. The CDR3 runs to 12 residues. Germline V gene data show CDR1 as DFQATT and CDR2 as SNEGSKA (reference sequence). CDR3 coding DNA: TGCAGTGCTAGATCTGACCGGACTGAAGCTTTCTTT. Amino acid sequence: CSARSDRTEAFF.

This clonotype was seen many times. The V gene is TRBV20-1, the J gene TRBJ2-7, with a tentative D call TRBD1 (5 bases). CDR1 and CDR2 (germline): DFQATT, SNEGSKA (reference sequence). V lost 3 bases, J lost 1 base, and 10 bases lay in between. CDR3 length: 13 amino acids. Here the CDR3 DNA reads TGCAGTGCTAGTGAGGACACTTCCTACGAGCAGTACTTC. Protein: CSASEDTSYEQYF.

The chain couples TRBV29-1 to TRBJ2-7, with 7 bases matching TRBD1. Per the germline V gene, CDR1 is SQVTM and CDR2 is ANQGSEA. This CDR3 is 13 amino acids long. The V segment lost 4 bases and the J segment 5 bases; nucleotides outside the gene matches: 8. The CDR3 DNA follows: TGCAGCGTTGCGTCAGGGGGTAGGCACGAGCAGTACTTC. Amino acids: CSVASGGRHEQYF.

DNA for the CDR3: TGTGCCAGCAGCTTAAGGGGGGGCCGCAATCAGCCCCAGCATTTT. This translates into CASSLRGGRNQPQHF. This chain joins TRBV5-6 and TRBJ1-5; D is perhaps TRBD1 (6 bases). The V end lost 2 bases, the J end lost 2 bases, and 11 bases lay between the germline ends. CDR3 length: 15 amino acids. Germline V gene data show CDR1 as SGHDT and CDR2 as YYEEEE. Supplemented by reference TRBV5-6 and TRBJ1-5, the full variable domain reads DAGVTQSPTHLIKTRGQQVTLRCSPKSGHDTVSWYQQALGQGPQFIFQYYEEEERQRGNFPDRFSGHQFPNYSSELNVNALLLGDSALYLCASSLRGGRNQPQHFGDGTRLSIL.

This clonotype was observed a handful of times. The chain uses TRBV18 and TRBJ2-3; maybe TRBD1 (6 bases). Looked up from germline, CDR1 is KGHSH and CDR2 is LQKENI. This CDR3 region has 14 residues. Trimming shortened V by 2 bases and J by 4 bases, and 10 bases separated the two germline ends. DNA for the CDR3: TGTGCCAGCTCACCAGGACAGCTCCCAGATACGCAGTATTTT. It is translated as CASSPGQLPDTQYF.

This clonotype was detected once. The chain is built from TRBV11-2 and TRBJ2-7, with TRBD1 as a possible D gene (8 bases). Looked up from germline, CDR1 is SGHAT and CDR2 is FQNNGV. The CDR3 is 16 residues long. V dropped 5 bases and J dropped 3 bases, with 20 bases sitting between them. The CDR3 reads CASSTWTGRDLYEQYF. The CDR3 DNA sequence: TGTGCCAGCAGCACTTGGACAGGGAGGGACCTCTACGAGCAGTACTTC.

The rearrangement uses TRBV6-1 and TRBJ1-4; tentatively, D is TRBD1 (6 bases). Germline V gene data show CDR1 as MNHNS and CDR2 as SASEGT. V was cut by 8 bases and J by 3 bases, with 13 bases left in between. The CDR3 is 14 amino acids. The CDR3: CASGRGRANEKLFF. CDR3 nucleotides: TGTGCCAGCGGCCGGGGGCGAGCTAATGAAAAACTGTTTTTT.

This chain joins TRBV15 and TRBJ2-1; D is possibly TRBD1 or TRBD2 (6 bases each). The CDR3 consists of 16 residues. V gave up 0 bases and J gave up 0 bases, with 9 bases separating them. The V gene's germline CDR1 is LNHNV and CDR2 YYDKDF (reference sequence). Written as DNA, the CDR3 is TGTGCCACCAGCAGAGAAAGGGGGGACTCCTACAATGAGCAGTTCTTC. Translated, it gives CATSRERGDSYNEQFF.

In its sample, this clonotype was seen many times. J is TRBJ2-5 and V is TRBV15, with D possibly TRBD1 on 6 matching bases. The CDR3 extends over 13 amino acids. Per germline, CDR1 LNHNV and CDR2 YYDKDF (reference sequence). V gave up 1 base and J gave up 4 bases, with 7 bases separating them. CDR3 DNA: TGTGCCACCAGCAGAGGCAGGGGAGAGACCCAGTACTTC. Amino acid sequence: CATSRGRGETQYF.

This clonotype was seen a handful of times. The rearrangement uses TRBV11-2 and TRBJ2-1; D remains unclear. Germline CDR1 and CDR2: SGHAT and FQNNGV. The CDR3 contains 13 residues. V was pared by 0 bases and J by 9 bases, with 9 bases between. CDR3 residues: CASSLEVGIEQFF. The CDR3 DNA sequence: TGTGCCAGCAGCTTAGAGGTTGGAATTGAGCAGTTCTTC.

This chain joins TRBV5-1 and TRBJ2-1; TRBD2 matches 8 bases. Losses at the gene ends were 0 bases for V and 5 bases for J; bases not matched to a gene: 4. The CDR3 has 15 residues. Germline V lookup: CDR1 SGHRS, CDR2 YFSETQ. The CDR3, as DNA: TGCGCCAGCAGCTTGGTCGGGACTAGAAACAATGAGCAGTTCTTC. Amino acid sequence: CASSLVGTRNNEQFF. The variable domain in full, with the rest retrieved from reference TRBV5-1 and TRBJ2-1, is KAGVTQTPRYLIKTRGQQVTLSCSPISGHRSVSWYQQTPGQGLQFLFEYFSETQRNKGNFPGRFSGRQFSNSRSEMNVSTLELGDSALYLCASSLVGTRNNEQFFGPGTRLTVL.

This clonotype was recorded many times. CDR3 loop: CSARDFFRGEITRQYF. DNA of the CDR3: TGCAGTGCTAGAGATTTTTTTCGGGGCGAGATTACGAGGCAGTACTTC. The J gene is TRBJ2-7, the V gene TRBV20-1; D may match TRBD1 or TRBD2 (5 bases each). The germline V and J ends were trimmed by 0 bases and 9 bases, with 24 bases remaining between them. From germline, CDR1 is DFQATT and CDR2 SNEGSKA (reference sequence). This CDR3 is 16 amino acids long.

CDR3 sequence: CASSLMAESSYNEQFF. The CDR3 coding sequence is TGTGCCAGCAGCTTAATGGCCGAGAGCTCCTACAATGAGCAGTTCTTC. This chain links TRBV7-6 with TRBJ2-1; D not resolved. The CDR3 contains 16 residues. CDR1 is SGHVS, CDR2 FNYEAQ, per germline. V was clipped by 2 bases and J by 0 bases, with 11 bases between them. Full variable domain (outside the CDR3, taken from reference TRBV7-6 and TRBJ2-1): GAGVSQSPRYKVTKRGQDVALRCDPISGHVSLYWYRQALGQGPEFLTYFNYEAQQDKSGLPNDRFSAERPEGSISTLTIQRTEQRDSAMYRCASSLMAESSYNEQFFGPGTRLTVL.

Only a few counts were recorded for this clonotype. V and J are TRBV7-2 and TRBJ2-1; a possible D gene is TRBD2 (5 bases). This CDR3 region has 15 residues. In germline, CDR1 is SGHTA, CDR2 FQGNSA. Deletions cut 0 bases from V and 2 bases from J, with 8 bases between. Here the CDR3 DNA reads TGTGCCAGCAGCTTAGCGGGAGAAACCTACAATGAGCAGTTCTTC. This encodes CASSLAGETYNEQFF.

This clonotype was seen more than once but under ten times. CDR3 protein: CSVERTLRMGYTF. In DNA form, the CDR3 reads TGCAGCGTTGAGCGGACCCTACGCATGGGCTACACCTTC. The chain joins TRBV29-1 to TRBJ1-2; no firm D call. Germline CDR1 reads SQVTM; CDR2 reads ANQGSEA. This CDR3 comprises 13 residues. The ends were cut back, 3 bases at V and 8 bases at J, with 16 bases in the middle. The whole variable domain, filled in from reference TRBV29-1 and TRBJ1-2, reads SAVISQKPSRDICQRGTSLTIQCQVDSQVTMMFWYRQQPGQSLTLIATANQGSEATYESGFVIDKFPISRPNLTFSTLTVSNMSPEDSSIYLCSVERTLRMGYTFGSGTRLTVV.

This clonotype was picked up many times. The genes are TRBV29-1 and TRBJ2-7; a possible D gene is TRBD1 (6 bases). The CDR3 loop spans 20 amino acids. CDR1 is SQVTM and CDR2 is ANQGSEA in the germline V gene. The ends were cut back, 4 bases at V and 10 bases at J, with 41 bases in the middle. CDR3 sequence: CSVASFRGKTPPGPLYSQYF. Here the CDR3 DNA reads TGCAGCGTTGCGTCCTTCAGGGGAAAAACCCCTCCGGGACCATTATATTCACAGTACTTC.

This clonotype occurred many times. V gene TRBV5-6 combines with J gene TRBJ2-5; D unresolved. The CDR3 has 13 amino acids. The V end was cut by 0 bases, the J end by 5 bases, with 8 bases between. Germline CDR1 reads SGHDT; CDR2 reads YYEEEE. CDR3 nucleotides: TGTGCCAGCAGCTTGGTGGTTTTGGAGACCCAGTACTTC. Amino acid sequence: CASSLVVLETQYF.

The chain couples TRBV7-2 to TRBJ2-3; 11 bases agree with TRBD2. The germline CDR1 and CDR2 sequences are SGHTA and FQGNSA. The CDR3 contains 14 residues. With 4 bases clipped from V and 6 bases from J, the junction kept 3 bases outside the gene matches. The CDR3 loop reads CASSYLAGGDTQYF. The DNA of the CDR3 is TGTGCCAGCAGCTACCTAGCGGGGGGCGATACGCAGTATTTT.

The rearrangement joins TRBV19 to TRBJ2-7; 11 nucleotides align to TRBD1. Trimming cost V 7 bases and J 3 bases; bases outside gene matches: 5. Germline CDR1 and CDR2: LNHDA and SQIVND (reference sequence). The CDR3 consists of 14 residues. CDR3 residues: CASTPGTGGYEQYF. The CDR3, as DNA: TGTGCCAGTACTCCAGGGACAGGGGGCTACGAGCAGTACTTC.

The V call is TRBV29-1, the J call TRBJ2-2; D not resolved. This CDR3 comprises 13 residues. V was clipped by 1 base and J by 1 base, with 4 bases between them. Looked up from germline, CDR1 is SQVTM and CDR2 is ANQGSEA. The CDR3 nucleotides read TGCAGCGTTGAAGTCGTGAACACCGGGGAGCTGTTTTTT. The encoded protein is CSVEVVNTGELFF.

This clonotype was observed at least ten times. V and J are TRBV20-1 and TRBJ2-2; D unclear. The germline V gene encodes CDR1 DFQATT and CDR2 SNEGSKA (reference sequence). V lost 0 bases and J 1 base, leaving 9 bases between the germline ends. The CDR3 spans 15 residues. CDR3 sequence: CSAREGPKNTGELFF. The CDR3 DNA sequence: TGCAGTGCTAGAGAAGGGCCAAAGAACACCGGGGAGCTGTTTTTT.

This clonotype was counted a few times. The chain is built from TRBV20-1 and TRBJ2-7, with TRBD1 identical over 7 bases. V shed 4 bases and J 3 bases; nucleotides not matched to a gene: 6. This CDR3 region has 13 residues. Looked up from germline, CDR1 is DFQATT and CDR2 is SNEGSKA (reference sequence). The CDR3 sequence: CSANRGRNYEQYF. DNA for the CDR3: TGCAGTGCTAACAGGGGCAGAAACTACGAGCAGTACTTC.

This clonotype was counted at least ten times. The genes are TRBV9 and TRBJ1-1; D gene ambiguous. The V end was cut by 6 bases, the J end by 3 bases, with 12 bases between. The germline gives CDR1 SGDLS, CDR2 YYNGEE. There are 13 residues in the CDR3. Here the CDR3 reads CASTAGSDTEAFF. Here the CDR3 DNA reads TGTGCCAGCACTGCGGGGAGCGACACTGAAGCTTTCTTT.

The chain has TRBV12-3 or TRBV12-4 and TRBJ2-7; D uncertain. Trimming pared 5 bases from V and 7 bases from J, leaving 9 bases between. This CDR3 has 11 residues. This CDR3 is CASSGHQEQYF. DNA of the CDR3: TGTGCCAGCAGTGGGCATCAGGAGCAGTACTTC.

This CDR3 reads CASSPRTGYRGTQYF. As DNA, the CDR3 is TGTGCCAGCAGTCCGCGGACAGGGTATCGAGGGACCCAGTACTTC. This chain uses TRBV12-3 or TRBV12-4 with TRBJ2-5; 8 bases map to TRBD1. V gave up 5 bases and J gave up 7 bases; unmatched junction bases: 12. The CDR3 loop spans 15 amino acids.